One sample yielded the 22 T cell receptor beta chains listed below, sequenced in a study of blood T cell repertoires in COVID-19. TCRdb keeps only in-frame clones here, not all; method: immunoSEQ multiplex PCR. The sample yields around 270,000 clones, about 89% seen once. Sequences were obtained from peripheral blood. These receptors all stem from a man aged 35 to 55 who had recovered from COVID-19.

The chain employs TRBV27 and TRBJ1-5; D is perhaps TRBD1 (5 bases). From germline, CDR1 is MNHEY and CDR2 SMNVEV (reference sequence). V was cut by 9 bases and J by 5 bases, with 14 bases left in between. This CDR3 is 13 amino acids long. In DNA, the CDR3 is TGTGCCAGTACCACAGGCCCCTATCAGCCCCAGCATTTT. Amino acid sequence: CASTTGPYQPQHF.

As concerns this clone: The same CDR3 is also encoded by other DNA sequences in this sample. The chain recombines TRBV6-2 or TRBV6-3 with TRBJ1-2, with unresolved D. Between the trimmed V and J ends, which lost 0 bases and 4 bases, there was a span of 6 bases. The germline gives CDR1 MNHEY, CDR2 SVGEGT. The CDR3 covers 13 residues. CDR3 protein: CASSYSGSYGYTF. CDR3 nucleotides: TGTGCCAGCAGTTACTCGGGCAGCTATGGCTACACCTTC.

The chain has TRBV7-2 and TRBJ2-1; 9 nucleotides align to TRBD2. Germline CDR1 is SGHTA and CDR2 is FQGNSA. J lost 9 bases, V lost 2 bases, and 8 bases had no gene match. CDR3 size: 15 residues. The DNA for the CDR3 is TGTGCCAGCAGCTTAAAAGCGGGGGGCCAAAGTGAGCAGTTCTTC. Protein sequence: CASSLKAGGQSEQFF.

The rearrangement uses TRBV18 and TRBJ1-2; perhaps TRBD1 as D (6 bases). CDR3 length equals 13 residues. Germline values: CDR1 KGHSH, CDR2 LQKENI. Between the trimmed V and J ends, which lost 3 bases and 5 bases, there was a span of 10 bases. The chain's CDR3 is CASSPDRSYGYTF. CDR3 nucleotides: TGTGCCAGCTCACCCGACAGGTCGTATGGCTACACCTTC.

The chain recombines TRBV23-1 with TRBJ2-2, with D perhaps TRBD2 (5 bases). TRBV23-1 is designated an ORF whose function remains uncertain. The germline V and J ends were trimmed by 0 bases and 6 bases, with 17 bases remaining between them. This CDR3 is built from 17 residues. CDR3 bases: TGCGCCAGCAGTCAATCAACCGGGGTGAACCGGGCCGGGGAGCTGTTTTTT. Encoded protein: CASSQSTGVNRAGELFF.

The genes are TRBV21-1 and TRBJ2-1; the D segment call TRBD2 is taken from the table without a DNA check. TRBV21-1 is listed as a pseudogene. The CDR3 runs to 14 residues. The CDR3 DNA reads TGTGCCAGCAGCAAACCGGGTGGTTACAATGAGCAGTTCTTC. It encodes CASSKPGGYNEQFF.

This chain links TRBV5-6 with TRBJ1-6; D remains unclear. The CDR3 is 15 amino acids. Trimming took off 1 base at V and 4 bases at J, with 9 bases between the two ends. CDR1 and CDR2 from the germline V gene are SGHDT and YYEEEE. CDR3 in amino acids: CASSLRGGYNSPLHF. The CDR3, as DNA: TGTGCCAGCAGCTTGCGCGGAGGGTATAATTCACCCCTCCACTTT. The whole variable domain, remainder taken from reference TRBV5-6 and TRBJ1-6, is DAGVTQSPTHLIKTRGQQVTLRCSPKSGHDTVSWYQQALGQGPQFIFQYYEEEERQRGNFPDRFSGHQFPNYSSELNVNALLLGDSALYLCASSLRGGYNSPLHFGNGTRLTVT.

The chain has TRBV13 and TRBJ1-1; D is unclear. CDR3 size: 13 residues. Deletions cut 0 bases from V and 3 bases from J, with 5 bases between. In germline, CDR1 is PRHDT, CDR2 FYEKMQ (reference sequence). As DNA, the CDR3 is TGTGCCAGCAGCTTAGGCAGTTACACTGAAGCTTTCTTT. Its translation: CASSLGSYTEAFF.

CDR3 sequence: CAASGGGSSYNEQFF. CDR3 DNA: TGTGCCGCCTCCGGGGGCGGGAGCTCCTACAATGAGCAGTTCTTC. V and J are TRBV19 and TRBJ2-1, with a weak D call TRBD2 (7 bases). CDR3 length equals 15 residues. Trimming pared 11 bases from V and 0 bases from J, leaving 17 bases between. The germline V gene has CDR1 LNHDA and CDR2 SQIVND (reference sequence).

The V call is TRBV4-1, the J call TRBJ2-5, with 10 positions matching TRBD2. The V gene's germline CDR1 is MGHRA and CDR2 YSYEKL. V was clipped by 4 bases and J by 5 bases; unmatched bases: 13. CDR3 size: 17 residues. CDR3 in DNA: TGCGCCAGCAGCCGCTTTGCGGCTAGCGGGAGTGGGGAGACCCAGTACTTC. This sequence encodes CASSRFAASGSGETQYF.

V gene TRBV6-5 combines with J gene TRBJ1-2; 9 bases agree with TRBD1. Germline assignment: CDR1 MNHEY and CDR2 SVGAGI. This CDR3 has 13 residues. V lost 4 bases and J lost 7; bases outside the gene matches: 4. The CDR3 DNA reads TGTGCCAGCAGTTTACAGGGGGCGCGTGGCTACACCTTC. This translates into CASSLQGARGYTF.

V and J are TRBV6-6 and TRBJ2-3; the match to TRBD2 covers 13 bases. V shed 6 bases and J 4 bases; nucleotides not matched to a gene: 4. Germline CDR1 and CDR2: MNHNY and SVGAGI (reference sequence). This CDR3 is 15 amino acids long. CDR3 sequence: CASRGTSGKSDTQYF. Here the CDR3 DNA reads TGTGCCAGCAGGGGGACTAGCGGGAAGTCAGATACGCAGTATTTT.

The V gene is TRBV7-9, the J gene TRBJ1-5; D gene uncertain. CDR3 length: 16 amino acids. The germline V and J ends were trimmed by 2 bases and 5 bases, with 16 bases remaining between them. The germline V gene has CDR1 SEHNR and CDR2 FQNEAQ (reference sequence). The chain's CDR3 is CASSLFGGVEDQPQHF. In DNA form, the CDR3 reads TGTGCCAGCAGCTTATTTGGCGGGGTAGAAGATCAGCCCCAGCATTTT.

CDR3 residues: CASSYSGRGKETQYF. The CDR3 nucleotides are TGTGCCAGCAGTTACTCGGGCAGGGGTAAAGAGACCCAGTACTTC. The chain is built from TRBV6-5 and TRBJ2-5, with a weak D call TRBD1 (6 bases). The CDR3 has 15 residues. Germline V gene lookup returns CDR1 MNHEY and CDR2 SVGAGI. The V and J ends lost 0 bases and 3 bases respectively, with 11 bases between them.

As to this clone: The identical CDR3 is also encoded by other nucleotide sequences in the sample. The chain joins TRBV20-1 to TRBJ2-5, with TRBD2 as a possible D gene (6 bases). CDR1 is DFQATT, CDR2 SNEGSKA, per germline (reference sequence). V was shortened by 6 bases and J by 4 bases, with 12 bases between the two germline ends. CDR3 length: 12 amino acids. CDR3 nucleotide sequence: TGCAGTGCAAGTCGGGGAGGAGAGACCCAGTACTTC. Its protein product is CSASRGGETQYF.

The chain's CDR3 is CASSLAPLRGKGETQYF. DNA of the CDR3: TGTGCCAGCAGCTTAGCGCCTCTGCGGGGGAAGGGAGAGACCCAGTACTTC. This rearrangement joins TRBV7-2 to TRBJ2-5; 7 nucleotides match TRBD2. This CDR3 has 17 amino acids. V was pared by 0 bases and J by 4 bases, with 11 bases of the junction left unmatched. Germline CDR1 and CDR2: SGHTA and FQGNSA.

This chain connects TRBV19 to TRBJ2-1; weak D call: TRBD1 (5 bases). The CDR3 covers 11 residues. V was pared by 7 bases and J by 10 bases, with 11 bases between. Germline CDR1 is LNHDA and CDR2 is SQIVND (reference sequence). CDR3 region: CASTIQDEQFF. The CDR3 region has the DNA TGTGCCAGTACGATACAGGACGAGCAGTTCTTC. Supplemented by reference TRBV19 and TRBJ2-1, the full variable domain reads DGGITQSPKYLFRKEGQNVTLSCEQNLNHDAMYWYRQDPGQGLRLIYYSQIVNDFQKGDIAEGYSVSREKKESFPLTVTSAQKNPTAFYLCASTIQDEQFFGPGTRLTVL.

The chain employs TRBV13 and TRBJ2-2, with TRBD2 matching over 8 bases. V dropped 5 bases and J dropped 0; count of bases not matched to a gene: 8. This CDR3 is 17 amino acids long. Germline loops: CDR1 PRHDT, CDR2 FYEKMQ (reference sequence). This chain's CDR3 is CASSRTGLASNTGELFF. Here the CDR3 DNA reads TGTGCCAGCAGCCGTACCGGACTAGCTTCGAACACCGGGGAGCTGTTTTTT.

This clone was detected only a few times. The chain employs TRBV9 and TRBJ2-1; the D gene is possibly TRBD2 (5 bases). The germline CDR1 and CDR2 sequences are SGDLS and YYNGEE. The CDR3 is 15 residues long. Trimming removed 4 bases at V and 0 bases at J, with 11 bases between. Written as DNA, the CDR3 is TGTGCCAGCAGCCCTGGAGGAGGCTCCTACAATGAGCAGTTCTTC. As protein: CASSPGGGSYNEQFF.

CDR3 DNA sequence: TGTGCCAGCAGTTACGGGGAGCACAGCGGGGGGGCCGCGGCCAAAAACATTCAGTACTTC. This gives the protein CASSYGEHSGGAAAKNIQYF. The chain joins TRBV6-2 or TRBV6-3 to TRBJ2-4; 10 bases match TRBD2. This CDR3 comprises 20 residues. The germline gives CDR1 MNHEY, CDR2 SVGEGT. Trimming at V came to 2 bases and at J to 1 base, leaving 14 bases not matched to a gene.

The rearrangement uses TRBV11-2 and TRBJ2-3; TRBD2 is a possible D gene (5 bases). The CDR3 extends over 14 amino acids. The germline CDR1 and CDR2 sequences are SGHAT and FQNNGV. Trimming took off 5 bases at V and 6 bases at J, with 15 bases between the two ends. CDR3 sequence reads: CASSLAYLGDTQYF. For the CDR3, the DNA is TGTGCCAGCAGCCTAGCCTACCTTGGTGATACGCAGTATTTT.

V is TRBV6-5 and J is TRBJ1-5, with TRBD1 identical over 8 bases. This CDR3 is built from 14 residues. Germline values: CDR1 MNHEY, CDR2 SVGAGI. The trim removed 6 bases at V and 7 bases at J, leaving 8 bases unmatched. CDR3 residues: CASRGTGPRQPQHF. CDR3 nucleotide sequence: TGTGCCAGCAGAGGGACAGGTCCCCGCCAGCCCCAGCATTTT.